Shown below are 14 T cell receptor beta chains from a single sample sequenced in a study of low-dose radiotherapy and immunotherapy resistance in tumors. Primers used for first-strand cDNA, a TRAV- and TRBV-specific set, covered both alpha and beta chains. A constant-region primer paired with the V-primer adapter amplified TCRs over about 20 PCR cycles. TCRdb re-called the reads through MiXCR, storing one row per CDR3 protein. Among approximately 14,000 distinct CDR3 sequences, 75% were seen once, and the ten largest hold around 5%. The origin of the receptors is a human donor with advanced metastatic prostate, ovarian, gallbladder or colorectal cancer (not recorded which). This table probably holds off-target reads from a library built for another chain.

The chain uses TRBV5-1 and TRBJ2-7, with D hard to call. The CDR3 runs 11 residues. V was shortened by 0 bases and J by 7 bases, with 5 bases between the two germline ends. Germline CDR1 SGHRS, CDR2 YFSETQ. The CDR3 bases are TGCGCCAGCAGCTTGGCCCAGGAGCAGTACTTC. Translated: CASSLAQEQYF.

The CDR3 sequence is CASSPRTEELLGAFF. CDR3 coding DNA: TGTGCCAGCAGCCCCAGGACAGAGGAGCTGCTCGGAGCTTTCTTT. V usage is TRBV5-5 and J usage is TRBJ1-1; the D gene is possibly TRBD1 (6 bases). Germline V lookup: CDR1 SGHKS, CDR2 YYEKEE (reference sequence). Trimming shortened V by 4 bases and J by 10 bases, and 23 bases separated the two germline ends. This CDR3 is built from 15 residues.

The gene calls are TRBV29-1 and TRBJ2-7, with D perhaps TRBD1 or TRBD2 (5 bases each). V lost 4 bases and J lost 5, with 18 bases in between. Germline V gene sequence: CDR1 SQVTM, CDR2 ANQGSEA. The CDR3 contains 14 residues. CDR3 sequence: CSVGEDWGFDEQYF. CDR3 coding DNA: TGCAGCGTTGGGGAAGATTGGGGGTTCGACGAGCAGTACTTC.

CDR3 sequence: CSVLDRGRDTQYF. The CDR3 DNA reads as TGCAGCGTTTTAGACAGGGGGCGGGATACGCAGTATTTT. The chain uses TRBV29-1 and TRBJ2-3; 10 nucleotides align to TRBD1. The CDR3 length is 13 residues. The J segment lost 6 bases and the V segment lost 5 bases, leaving 5 bases of the junction unmatched. The germline V gene has CDR1 SQVTM and CDR2 ANQGSEA.

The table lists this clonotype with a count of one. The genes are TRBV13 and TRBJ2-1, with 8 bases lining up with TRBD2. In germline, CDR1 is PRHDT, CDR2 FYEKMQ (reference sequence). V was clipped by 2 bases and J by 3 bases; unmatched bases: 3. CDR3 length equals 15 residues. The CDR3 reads CASSLRGGNYNEQFF. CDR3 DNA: TGTGCCAGCAGCTTACGCGGGGGGAACTACAATGAGCAGTTCTTC.

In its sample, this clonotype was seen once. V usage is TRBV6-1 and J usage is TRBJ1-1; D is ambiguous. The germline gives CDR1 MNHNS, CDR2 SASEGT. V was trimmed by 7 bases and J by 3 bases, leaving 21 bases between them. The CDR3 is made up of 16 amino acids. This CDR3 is CASNRMPNEFHTEAFF. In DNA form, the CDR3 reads TGTGCCAGCAATCGAATGCCTAATGAATTTCACACTGAAGCTTTCTTT.

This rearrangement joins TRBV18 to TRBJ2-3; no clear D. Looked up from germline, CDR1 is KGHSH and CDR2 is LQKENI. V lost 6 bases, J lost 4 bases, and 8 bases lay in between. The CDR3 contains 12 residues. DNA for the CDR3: TGTGCCAGCTCCACTCAACCAGATACGCAGTATTTT. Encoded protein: CASSTQPDTQYF.

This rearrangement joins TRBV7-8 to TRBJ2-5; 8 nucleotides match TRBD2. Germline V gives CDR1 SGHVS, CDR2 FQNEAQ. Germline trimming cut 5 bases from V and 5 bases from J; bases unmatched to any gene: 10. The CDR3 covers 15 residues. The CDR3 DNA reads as TGTGCCAGCAGCCCACCTAGACTAGCGAGGGAGACCCAGTACTTC. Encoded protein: CASSPPRLARETQYF. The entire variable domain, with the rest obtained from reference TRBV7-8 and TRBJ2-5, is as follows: GAGVSQSPRYKVAKRGQDVALRCDPISGHVSLFWYQQALGQGPEFLTYFQNEAQLDKSGLPSDRFFAERPEGSVSTLKIQRTQQEDSAVYLCASSPPRLARETQYFGPGTRLLVL.

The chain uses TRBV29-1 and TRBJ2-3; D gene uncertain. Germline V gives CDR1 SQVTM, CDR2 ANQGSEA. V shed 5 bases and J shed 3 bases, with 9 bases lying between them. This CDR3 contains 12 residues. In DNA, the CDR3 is TGCAGCGTTCGTAGCATGACAGATACGCAGTATTTT. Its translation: CSVRSMTDTQYF.

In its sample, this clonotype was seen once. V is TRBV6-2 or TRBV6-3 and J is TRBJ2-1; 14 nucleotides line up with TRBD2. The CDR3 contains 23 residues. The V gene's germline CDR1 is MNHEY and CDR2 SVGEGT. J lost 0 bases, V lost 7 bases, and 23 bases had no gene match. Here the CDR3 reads CASIRHGYRGGLAGASSYNEQFF. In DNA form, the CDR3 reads TGTGCCAGCATACGTCATGGGTACCGTGGGGGACTAGCGGGGGCCAGCTCCTACAATGAGCAGTTCTTC.

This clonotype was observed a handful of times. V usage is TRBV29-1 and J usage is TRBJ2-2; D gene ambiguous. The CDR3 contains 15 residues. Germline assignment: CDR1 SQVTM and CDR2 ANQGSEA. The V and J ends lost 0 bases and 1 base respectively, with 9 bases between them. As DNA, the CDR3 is TGCAGCGTTGAAGATGGTACAGTGAACACCGGGGAGCTGTTTTTT. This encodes CSVEDGTVNTGELFF.

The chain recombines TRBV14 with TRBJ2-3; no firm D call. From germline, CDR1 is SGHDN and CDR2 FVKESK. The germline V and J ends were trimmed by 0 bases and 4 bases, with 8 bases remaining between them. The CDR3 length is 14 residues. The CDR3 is CASSQDRSADTQYF. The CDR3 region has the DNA TGTGCCAGCAGCCAAGATCGTTCCGCAGATACGCAGTATTTT.

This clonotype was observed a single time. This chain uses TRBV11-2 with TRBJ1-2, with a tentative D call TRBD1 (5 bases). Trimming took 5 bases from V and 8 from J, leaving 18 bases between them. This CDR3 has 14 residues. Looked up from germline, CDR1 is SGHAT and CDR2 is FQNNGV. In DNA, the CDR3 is TGTGCCAGCAGCCCGACAGACCTCGGTAGAGGCTACACCTTC. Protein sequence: CASSPTDLGRGYTF.

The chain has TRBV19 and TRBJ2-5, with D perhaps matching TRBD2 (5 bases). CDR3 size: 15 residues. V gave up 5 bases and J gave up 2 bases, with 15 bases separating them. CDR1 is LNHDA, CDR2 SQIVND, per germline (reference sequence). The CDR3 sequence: CASSVRTGRQETQYF. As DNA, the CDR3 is TGTGCCAGTAGTGTCCGGACGGGGAGACAAGAGACCCAGTACTTC.